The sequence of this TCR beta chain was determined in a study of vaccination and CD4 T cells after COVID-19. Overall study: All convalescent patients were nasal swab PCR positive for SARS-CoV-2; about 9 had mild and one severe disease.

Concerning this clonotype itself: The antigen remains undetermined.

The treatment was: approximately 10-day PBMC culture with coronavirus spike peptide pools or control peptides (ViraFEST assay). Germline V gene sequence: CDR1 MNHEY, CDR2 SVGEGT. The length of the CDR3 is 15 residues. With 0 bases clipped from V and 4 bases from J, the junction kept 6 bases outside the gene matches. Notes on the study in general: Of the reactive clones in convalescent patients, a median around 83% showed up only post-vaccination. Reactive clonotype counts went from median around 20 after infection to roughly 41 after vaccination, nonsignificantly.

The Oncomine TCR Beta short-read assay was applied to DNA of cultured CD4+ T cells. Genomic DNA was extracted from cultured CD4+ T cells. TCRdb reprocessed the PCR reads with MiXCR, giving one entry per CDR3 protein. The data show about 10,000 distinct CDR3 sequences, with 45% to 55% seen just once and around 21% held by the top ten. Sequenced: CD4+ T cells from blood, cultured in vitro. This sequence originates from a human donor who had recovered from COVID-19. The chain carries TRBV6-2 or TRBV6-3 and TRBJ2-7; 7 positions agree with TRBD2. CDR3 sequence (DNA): TGTGCCAGCAGTTACTCGGGCGGGAGACAGTACGAGCAGTACTTC. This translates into CASSYSGGRQYEQYF.